These 10 T cell receptor beta chains share one sample of origin, sequenced in a study of T-cell memory formation after mild COVID-19. MiXCR was run by TCRdb on the 5' RACE reads, yielding one entry per CDR3 protein. The table lists about 190,000 distinct CDR3 sequences, 20% to 25% of them singletons. Sequencing input: PBMCs or a T cell subset sorted from them (not recorded which). Receptor source: an adult woman who had mild COVID-19 (a few samples of this study predate the infection). Cell type and time point are not known.

This clonotype was detected a few times. In nucleotides, the CDR3 is TGTGCCAGCAGTCGACCCTCACAGGGGTACGAGCAGTACTTC. Residues: CASSRPSQGYEQYF. The V call is TRBV27, the J call TRBJ2-7; 7 bases fit TRBD1. J was trimmed by 4 bases and V by 5 bases; bases with no gene match: 8. Germline CDR1 MNHEY, CDR2 SMNVEV (reference sequence). The CDR3 is 14 amino acids.

In this sample, this clonotype turned up a few times. This chain links TRBV29-1 with TRBJ2-7; D is uncertain. The germline CDR1 and CDR2 sequences are SQVTM and ANQGSEA. The CDR3 has 13 residues. V lost 5 bases to trimming and J lost 4 bases, with 15 bases between them. CDR3 in amino acids: CSVMIPLHYEQYF. The DNA of the CDR3 is TGCAGCGTTATGATCCCGTTGCATTACGAGCAGTACTTC.

This clonotype was counted once. V gene TRBV27 combines with J gene TRBJ2-7; no clear D. The CDR3 runs 16 residues. Trimming took 2 bases from V and 4 from J, leaving 18 bases between them. Per the germline V gene, CDR1 is MNHEY and CDR2 is SMNVEV (reference sequence). This chain's CDR3 is CASSLSDTPGIYEQYF. As DNA, the CDR3 is TGTGCCAGCAGTTTAAGCGACACCCCAGGAATTTACGAGCAGTACTTC.

The chain joins TRBV11-2 to TRBJ2-3; D unresolved. Looked up from germline, CDR1 is SGHAT and CDR2 is FQNNGV. Trimming took 0 bases from V and 0 from J, leaving 7 bases between them. The CDR3 extends over 15 amino acids. CDR3 nucleotides: TGTGCCAGCAGCTTAGACGGGCTCAGCACAGATACGCAGTATTTT. Amino acid sequence: CASSLDGLSTDTQYF. Based on the CDR3 plus reference TRBV11-2 and TRBJ2-3, the full variable domain is EAGVAQSPRYKIIEKRQSVAFWCNPISGHATLYWYQQILGQGPKLLIQFQNNGVVDDSQLPKDRFSAERLKGVDSTLKIQPAKLEDSAVYLCASSLDGLSTDTQYFGPGTRLTVL.

This clonotype was found a few times. The V and J genes are TRBV7-3 and TRBJ2-3, with TRBD1 matching over 8 bases. CDR1 is SGHTA, CDR2 FQGTGA, per germline. J lost 5 bases, V lost 7 bases, and 11 bases had no gene match. The CDR3 is 15 amino acids. The CDR3 DNA follows: TGTGCCAGCACCCAGGGGGCGAGTTTGAGAGATACGCAGTATTTT. This sequence encodes CASTQGASLRDTQYF.

This clonotype appeared a few times. This rearrangement joins TRBV12-3 or TRBV12-4 to TRBJ1-5; D is unresolved. V was clipped by 8 bases and J by 2 bases, with 16 bases between them. The CDR3 has 15 residues. The CDR3 here is CASGSSSEGNQPQHF. The CDR3 DNA sequence: TGTGCCAGCGGGAGCAGTAGCGAGGGCAATCAGCCCCAGCATTTT.

Only a few counts were recorded for this clonotype. This chain joins TRBV24-1 and TRBJ2-1; D is perhaps TRBD1 or TRBD2 (5 bases each). Germline loops: CDR1 KGHDR, CDR2 SFDVKD. The germline V and J ends were trimmed by 0 bases and 6 bases, with 14 bases remaining between them. The length of the CDR3 is 16 residues. Here the CDR3 DNA reads TGTGCCACCAGTGATTTGGTCGCAGGGACGGGCAATGAGCAGTTCTTC. Its protein product is CATSDLVAGTGNEQFF.

The chain joins TRBV13 to TRBJ2-1; D is undetermined. This CDR3 has 15 residues. Germline loops: CDR1 PRHDT, CDR2 FYEKMQ (reference sequence). Trimming shortened V by 6 bases and J by 7 bases, and 19 bases separated the two germline ends. The CDR3 sequence is CASRIVRVSQNEQFF. In nucleotides, the CDR3 is TGTGCCAGCAGAATCGTCCGCGTAAGTCAAAATGAGCAGTTCTTC.

The genes are TRBV7-9 and TRBJ1-1, with 7 bases matching TRBD1. With V trimmed by 5 bases and J by 0 bases, 15 bases remained unmatched. Germline-derived CDR1 and CDR2 are SEHNR and FQNEAQ (reference sequence). CDR3 length: 18 residues. This CDR3 reads CASSPPRQGLGLNTEAFF. The CDR3 DNA reads as TGTGCCAGCAGCCCCCCGCGACAGGGATTAGGTCTGAACACTGAAGCTTTCTTT.

The rearrangement joins TRBV25-1 to TRBJ1-6; D unclear. Germline V gene lookup returns CDR1 MGHDK and CDR2 SYGVNS. The CDR3 sequence is 16 residues long. Deletions cut 3 bases from V and 8 bases from J, with 17 bases between. CDR3 protein: CASSDWDQAKDSPLHF. The CDR3 coding sequence is TGTGCCAGCAGTGATTGGGATCAGGCGAAGGATTCACCCCTCCACTTT. Filled out from reference TRBV25-1 and TRBJ1-6, the complete variable domain reads EADIYQTPRYLVIGTGKKITLECSQTMGHDKMYWYQQDPGMELHLIHYSYGVNSTEKGDLSSESTVSRIRTEHFPLTLESARPSHTSQYLCASSDWDQAKDSPLHFGNGTRLTVT.